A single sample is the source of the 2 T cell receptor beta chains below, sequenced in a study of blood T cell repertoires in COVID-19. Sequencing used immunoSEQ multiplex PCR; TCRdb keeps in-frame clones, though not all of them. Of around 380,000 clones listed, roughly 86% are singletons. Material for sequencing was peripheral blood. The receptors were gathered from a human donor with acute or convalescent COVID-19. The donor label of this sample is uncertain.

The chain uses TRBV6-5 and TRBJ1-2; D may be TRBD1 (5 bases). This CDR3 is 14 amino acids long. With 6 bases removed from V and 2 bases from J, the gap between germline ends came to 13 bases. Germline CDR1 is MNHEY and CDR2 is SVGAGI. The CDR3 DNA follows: TGTGCCAGCAGAGTGGGGGGAGCAAACTATGGCTACACCTTC. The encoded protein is CASRVGGANYGYTF.

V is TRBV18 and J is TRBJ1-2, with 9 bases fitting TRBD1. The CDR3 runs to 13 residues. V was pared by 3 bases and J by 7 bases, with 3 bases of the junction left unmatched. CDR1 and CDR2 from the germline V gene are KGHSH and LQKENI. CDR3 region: CASSPDRGFGYTF. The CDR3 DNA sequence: TGTGCCAGCTCACCGGACAGGGGATTTGGCTACACCTTC. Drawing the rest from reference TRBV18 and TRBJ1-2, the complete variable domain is NAGVMQNPRHLVRRRGQEARLRCSPMKGHSHVYWYRQLPEEGLKFMVYLQKENIIDESGMPKERFSAEFPKEGPSILRIQQVVRGDSAAYFCASSPDRGFGYTFGSGTRLTVV.